This entry concerns a single TCR beta chain. Here immunoSEQ multiplex PCR was the method, and the copy in TCRdb shows in-frame clones only, minus some. The profile shows millions of clones, approximately 92% of them singletons. This sample stems from a study of shared clonotypes between healthy human individuals. Germline CDR1 and CDR2: SEHNR and FQNEAQ (reference sequence). Trimming cost V 5 bases and J 5 bases; bases outside gene matches: 12. CDR3 length: 16 residues. The sequencing input was naive CD4+ T cells sorted from blood. Subset described: CD45RA+ positively selected. The chain joins TRBV7-9 to TRBJ2-5, with 9 bases matching TRBD2. This TCR was sampled from a man aged 18 to 35 in good health. The CDR3 protein is CASSPLRREGLETQYF. The CDR3 coding sequence is TGTGCCAGCAGCCCCTTAAGGCGGGAGGGCCTTGAGACCCAGTACTTC.